This TCR beta chain emerged from a study of shared clonotypes between healthy human individuals. Study outcomes and limitations: Rarefaction demonstrated incomplete sorted-subset sequencing despite large depth. Among donors, the sharing of clonotypes was expected to be influenced by sequencing depth.

Across several immunoSEQ plates, the genomic DNA of each subset was split evenly. Measured with immunoSEQ multiplex PCR; TCRdb has only the in-frame clones, and not every one. The sample has over a million clones; 75% to 85% are singletons. The table lists this clone with many counts. Its matching antigen is unknown. The V gene's germline CDR1 is LGHNA and CDR2 YSLEER. This CDR3 is 14 amino acids long. V lost 0 bases and J lost 5, with 10 bases in between. Sequenced sample: memory CD4+ T cells from PBMCs. Subset: CD45RA-negative fraction. The receptor was derived from a man aged 18-30 years in good health. Some clones in this sample may be carry-over from other donors' samples. The V and J genes are TRBV4-3 and TRBJ2-5; D is unclear. The CDR3 sequence is CASSQDPMGETQYF. In nucleotides, the CDR3 is TGCGCCAGCAGCCAAGATCCAATGGGGGAGACCCAGTACTTC.